The table lists the clone carrying this TCR beta chain with a few counts. The target antigen is unknown. This sample is drawn from a study of T-cell memory formation after mild COVID-19. General observations from the study: Clones contracting day 15 to 85 were balanced CD4/CD8; later expanders leaned CD4+.

A single record per CDR3 protein comes from TCRdb applying MiXCR to the 5' RACE reads. The sample lists under 450,000 distinct CDR3 sequences, less than 25% occurring once. The material sequenced was PBMCs or a T cell subset sorted from them (not recorded which). The TCR comes from an adult woman who had mild COVID-19 (a few samples of this study predate the infection). Cell type and time point are not known.

CDR3 DNA sequence: TGTGCCAGCAGGCCCGGGACTAGCGGGGGGGAGCAGTTCTTC. It yields the protein CASRPGTSGGEQFF. The rearrangement joins TRBV12-3 or TRBV12-4 to TRBJ2-1; 15 nucleotides align to TRBD2. The length of the CDR3 is 14 residues. With 6 bases clipped from V and 10 bases from J, the junction kept 4 bases outside the gene matches.